This is a list of T cell receptor beta chains from one sample in a study of blood T cell repertoires in COVID-19. Method: immunoSEQ multiplex PCR; TCRdb's copy keeps in-frame clones and lacks some. The profile shows some 150,000 clones, approximately 78% of them singletons. Sequenced: peripheral blood. The receptors derive from a man older than 75 with acute or convalescent COVID-19. Each CDR3 is given with its conserved first and last residue. D genes are given only for firm matches. The listing skips clone size in some rows; elsewhere it reads once, few, many or a size class.

size: .; length: 15; V: TRBV9; J: TRBJ2-2; D: .; CDR3: CASSVVGGNTGELFF; DNA: TGTGCCAGCAGCGTAGTGGGAGGGAACACCGGGGAGCTGTTTTTT
size: .; length: 16; V: TRBV4-1; J: TRBJ1-4; D: .; CDR3: CASSQGTVATNEKLFF; DNA: TGCGCCAGCAGCCAAGGCACAGTGGCAACTAATGAAAAACTGTTTTTT
size: .; length: 13; V: TRBV18; J: TRBJ2-3; D: .; CDR3: CAGRTDYTDTQYF; DNA: TGTGCCGGCCGGACAGACTACACAGATACGCAGTATTTT
size: .; length: 13; V: TRBV3-1/TRBV3-2; J: TRBJ1-5; D: TRBD1; CDR3: CASSQGQGQPQHF; DNA: TGTGCCAGCAGCCAGGGACAGGGCCAGCCCCAGCATTTT
size: .; length: 11; V: TRBV20-1; J: TRBJ2-1; D: .; CDR3: CSATRGGEQFF; DNA: TGCAGTGCTACCCGCGGAGGTGAGCAGTTCTTC
size: once; length: 16; V: TRBV5-1; J: TRBJ2-3; D: TRBD2; CDR3: CASSHGLAGRTDTQYF; DNA: TGCGCCAGCAGCCACGGACTAGCGGGGCGCACAGATACGCAGTATTTT
size: .; length: 20; V: TRBV9; J: TRBJ1-2; D: TRBD1; CDR3: CASSLKGPSDRGQANYGYTF; DNA: TGTGCCAGCAGCCTCAAAGGTCCTTCGGACAGGGGTCAAGCTAACTATGGCTACACCTTC
size: .; length: 12; V: TRBV5-1; J: TRBJ2-3; D: TRBD1; CDR3: CASSLDRDDPYF; DNA: TGCGCCAGCAGCCTAGACAGGGATGATCCGTATTTT
size: .; length: 14; V: TRBV6-5; J: TRBJ2-7; D: TRBD1; CDR3: CASIPGQGIYEQYF; DNA: TGTGCCAGCATCCCGGGACAGGGAATCTACGAGCAGTACTTC
size: few; length: 14; V: TRBV18; J: TRBJ1-4; D: .; CDR3: CASSPRRDDEKLFF; DNA: TGTGCCAGCTCACCACGGAGGGACGATGAAAAACTGTTTTTT
size: few; length: 16; V: TRBV11-2; J: TRBJ2-3; D: .; CDR3: CASSLGASTSTDTQYF; DNA: TGTGCCAGCAGCTTAGGGGCCAGTACTAGCACAGATACGCAGTATTTT
size: once; length: 18; V: TRBV3-1/TRBV3-2; J: TRBJ1-2; D: TRBD1; CDR3: CASSQDPAGTGGDYGYTF; DNA: TGTGCCAGCAGCCAAGATCCGGCCGGGACAGGGGGAGACTATGGCTACACCTTC
size: .; length: 15; V: TRBV5-1; J: TRBJ2-2; D: TRBD1; CDR3: CASSPGTGGTGELFF; DNA: TGCGCCAGCAGCCCCGGGACAGGAGGCACCGGGGAGCTGTTTTTT
size: .; length: 16; V: TRBV28; J: TRBJ2-1; D: .; CDR3: CASSLSGGSSYNEQFF; DNA: TGTGCCAGCAGTTTATCAGGGGGGAGCTCCTACAATGAGCAGTTCTTC
size: .; length: 15; V: TRBV5-1; J: TRBJ1-2; D: TRBD1; CDR3: CASSSQGQTNYGYTF; DNA: TGCGCCAGCAGCTCTCAGGGACAGACTAACTATGGCTACACCTTC
size: .; length: 15; V: TRBV5-5; J: TRBJ2-5; D: TRBD1; CDR3: CASSFGTGQRETQYF; DNA: TGTGCCAGCAGCTTTGGGACAGGGCAAAGGGAGACCCAGTACTTC
size: once; length: 15; V: TRBV27; J: TRBJ2-5; D: .; CDR3: CASSAPGLGAETQYF; DNA: TGTGCCAGCAGTGCCCCAGGACTGGGAGCGGAGACCCAGTACTTC